Listed below are T cell receptor beta chains from one sample, sequenced in a study of cytomegalovirus exposure and HLA in healthy donors. Only in-frame clones appear in the TCRdb table, and some are missing; sequencing was by immunoSEQ multiplex PCR. This sample has about 140,000 clones; 88% occur once, and the top ten carry roughly 0.53%. Specimen: PBMCs. The source is a woman between 35 and 50 years old in good health and CMV-seronegative. Each CDR3 is given without its conserved first and last residue.

v_call	j_call	cdr3_aa
TRBV6-5	TRBJ2-7	ASSWLREDGEQY
TRBV27	TRBJ1-3	ARLKTVLSSGNTIY
TRBV7-9	TRBJ2-2	ASSSPTRGRAGELF
TRBV5-6	TRBJ1-2	ASSLSRYGYT
TRBV19	TRBJ2-7	ASSITGQWYEQY
TRBV7-3	-	ASSRYSGDLYEQY
TRBV27	TRBJ2-2	ASTAGETGELF
TRBV5-1	TRBJ1-2	ASNPQGASFPYGYT
TRBV27	TRBJ1-6	ASSFTGSLGNYNSPLH
TRBV5-1	TRBJ2-1	ASSSGQNNEQF
TRBV5-1	TRBJ1-3	ASSNRDRGTYSGNTIY
TRBV28	TRBJ2-7	ASSFGGGAYEQY
TRBV6-1	TRBJ2-1	ATTPGGGNYNEQF
TRBV28	TRBJ1-1	ASSSGQNTEAF
TRBV5-8	TRBJ2-1	ASSLYTGHGDNEQF
TRBV14	TRBJ1-2	ASSLDRMGGYT
TRBV7-9	TRBJ1-3	ASSPRDSHSGNTIY
TRBV10-1	TRBJ1-2	ASSERGSKPNYGYT
TRBV4-1	TRBJ2-7	ASSLPGQSTYEQY
TRBV6-5	TRBJ1-2	ASHKIQGGYGYT
TRBV11-3	TRBJ2-5	ASSLGGLAGGPATETQY
TRBV5-5	TRBJ2-7	ASRPDRGYEQY
TRBV7-9	TRBJ2-1	ASSLGGGRAAYNEQF
TRBV11-3	TRBJ2-1	ASRHFSGRAGDEQF
TRBV11-3	TRBJ2-2	ASSLVAGGWNRTGELF
TRBV18	TRBJ1-5	ASSLGQGLDNQPQH
TRBV6-5	TRBJ1-3	ASGGWGNTIY
TRBV27	TRBJ2-7	ASRNRGSSYEQY
TRBV11-3	TRBJ2-3	ASSHSGGAGPYTDTQY
TRBV2	TRBJ2-7	ASSEAGRTTPYEQY
TRBV5-1	TRBJ1-2	ASKRGQGDGYT